Each of the 11 T cell receptor beta chains below was sequenced from the same sample in a study of T cell responses to AZD1222 COVID-19 vaccine (dated by TCRdb to about 2021). The library was produced with the immunoSEQ multiplex PCR assay. The clones in this table, taken by TCRdb from immuneACCESS, are in-frame only. Not every clone is retained; where verified, under half of the shortfall comes from an unresolved V gene, and the cause of the rest is unknown. Recorded for this sample are roughly 200,000 clones; roughly 94% of them occurred a single time. Of the sample, approximately 1.5% is held by the ten largest clones. The sample's time point label, decoded: about 28 days (+/-7) after the second vaccine dose. The sample's treatment or condition, from its label and the paper: meningococcal conjugate vaccine given as trial control. The starting material was peripheral blood, obtained 28 days after the second dose of the MenACWY control vaccine. The receptors come from an adult who received the MenACWY meningococcal vaccine as a control.

V gene TRBV5-1 combines with J gene TRBJ2-7; D is uncertain. V lost 0 bases to trimming and J lost 6 bases, with 16 bases between them. CDR1 is SGHRS and CDR2 is YFSETQ in the germline V gene. There are 15 residues in the CDR3. This chain's CDR3 is CASSLELGVGAEQYF. The CDR3 nucleotides read TGCGCCAGCAGCTTGGAATTAGGAGTCGGTGCCGAGCAGTACTTC.

This clone was found once. Written as DNA, the CDR3 is TGTGCCAGCAGCCAAGTCGGGAATAGCGAGACCCAGTACTTC. This codes for CASSQVGNSETQYF. The rearrangement joins TRBV3-1 (or the pseudogene TRBV3-2) to TRBJ2-5, with D possibly TRBD2 on 5 matching bases. This CDR3 has 14 residues. Germline V gene lookup returns CDR1 LGHDT and CDR2 YNNKEL (reference sequence). Trimming stripped 1 base from V and 5 bases from J, with 11 bases between.

J is TRBJ2-7 and V is TRBV2; D not certain. From germline, CDR1 is SNHLY and CDR2 FYNNEI. Trimming removed 8 bases from V and 0 bases from J, with 11 bases in between. The CDR3 sequence is 13 residues long. DNA for the CDR3: TGTGCCAGCGTACCTGGCAGCTCCTACGAGCAGTACTTC. Encoded protein: CASVPGSSYEQYF.

The chain carries TRBV19 and TRBJ1-5, with TRBD1 matching 9 bases. The CDR3 extends over 16 amino acids. V dropped 6 bases and J dropped 1; count of bases not matched to a gene: 7. Germline CDR1 and CDR2: LNHDA and SQIVND (reference sequence). CDR3 DNA: TGTGCCAGTAGGTTGGCAGACAGGGGGAGCAATCAGCCCCAGCATTTT. This sequence encodes CASRLADRGSNQPQHF.

The chain has TRBV10-1 and TRBJ2-4; a possible D gene is TRBD2 (5 bases). The V gene's germline CDR1 is WNHNN and CDR2 SYGVQD (reference sequence). V dropped 7 bases and J dropped 4 bases, with 26 bases sitting between them. The CDR3 runs 18 residues. DNA for the CDR3: TGCGCCAGCACCGAGCCCCGATGCCTAGGACTGCAGAAAAACATTCAGTACTTC. Translated, it gives CASTEPRCLGLQKNIQYF.

This clone was detected only once. Other DNA sequences in the same sample also yield this CDR3. The DNA of the CDR3 is TGTGCCAGCAGCTTAGACAGGGCTGGAAACACCATATATTTT. Amino acids: CASSLDRAGNTIYF. J is TRBJ1-3 and V is TRBV11-2, with D possibly matching TRBD1 (5 bases). CDR3 length equals 14 residues. The germline V and J ends were trimmed by 0 bases and 2 bases, with 5 bases remaining between them. CDR1 is SGHAT, CDR2 FQNNGV, per germline.

The V call is TRBV19, the J call TRBJ1-2; D is unclear. Germline V gene sequence: CDR1 LNHDA, CDR2 SQIVND (reference sequence). The CDR3 loop spans 13 amino acids. Trimming removed 4 bases from V and 7 bases from J, with 13 bases in between. This CDR3 is CASSTGLPGGYTF. The DNA of the CDR3 is TGTGCCAGTAGTACCGGGCTGCCTGGTGGCTACACCTTC. The complete variable domain, with remaining parts taken from reference TRBV19 and TRBJ1-2, reads DGGITQSPKYLFRKEGQNVTLSCEQNLNHDAMYWYRQDPGQGLRLIYYSQIVNDFQKGDIAEGYSVSREKKESFPLTVTSAQKNPTAFYLCASSTGLPGGYTFGSGTRLTVV.

The CDR3 loop is CASSAQGNPYEQYF. As DNA, the CDR3 is TGTGCCAGCAGCGCACAGGGGAACCCCTACGAGCAGTACTTC. The chain carries TRBV5-4 and TRBJ2-7; 7 bases match TRBD1. The germline gives CDR1 SGHNT, CDR2 YYREEE (reference sequence). The CDR3 length is 14 residues. J gave up 2 bases and V 4 bases, and 6 bases lay outside the gene matches.

The chain uses TRBV12-3 or TRBV12-4 and TRBJ1-5; D is ambiguous. This CDR3 is built from 12 residues. Trimming stripped 6 bases from V and 7 bases from J, with 10 bases between. DNA of the CDR3: TGTGCCAGCAGGGGCTTGGGACAGCCCCAGCATTTT. Its protein product is CASRGLGQPQHF.

The CDR3 bases are TGTGCCAGTAGTATACCCATCGGGAATTCACCCCTCCACTTT. Translating gives CASSIPIGNSPLHF. The V call is TRBV19, the J call TRBJ1-6; D is unclear. Germline V gene data show CDR1 as LNHDA and CDR2 as SQIVND (reference sequence). The length of the CDR3 is 14 residues. The V and J ends lost 2 bases and 7 bases respectively, with 9 bases between them.

The V gene is TRBV6-5, the J gene TRBJ2-3, with TRBD1 identical over 8 bases. Trimming at V came to 11 bases and at J to 9 bases, leaving 10 bases not matched to a gene. Germline V gene data show CDR1 as MNHEY and CDR2 as SVGAGI. This CDR3 has 12 amino acids. The CDR3 protein is CASRQGASTQYF. For the CDR3, the DNA is TGTGCCTCCCGGCAGGGGGCGAGCACGCAGTATTTT.